The 13 T cell receptor beta chains listed next were all sequenced from one sample in a study of blood T cell repertoires in COVID-19. Repertoires were generated with immunoSEQ multiplex PCR, while TCRdb's copy carries only in-frame clones and drops some. The data show some 57,000 clones, 90% seen once. The sample consisted of peripheral blood. The receptors were gathered from a man aged 55 to 69 with active COVID-19.

The chain recombines TRBV4-1 with TRBJ2-3; 14 nucleotides align to TRBD2. With V trimmed by 4 bases and J by 5 bases, 8 bases remained unmatched. CDR3 length: 17 amino acids. In germline, CDR1 is MGHRA, CDR2 YSYEKL. The CDR3 loop reads CASSPRLAGGPLDTQYF. The CDR3 coding sequence is TGCGCCAGCAGCCCAAGACTAGCGGGGGGGCCTTTAGATACGCAGTATTTT.

The chain couples TRBV9 to TRBJ2-7, with D possibly being TRBD2 (6 bases). Per the germline V gene, CDR1 is SGDLS and CDR2 is YYNGEE. This CDR3 is 16 amino acids long. V gave up 2 bases and J gave up 6 bases, with 21 bases separating them. The CDR3 region is CASSVSGLGGYSEQYF. The CDR3 DNA reads TGTGCCAGCAGCGTTTCGGGCCTCGGAGGGTATAGCGAGCAGTACTTC.

V usage is TRBV7-2 and J usage is TRBJ2-7, with D maybe TRBD2 (6 bases). This CDR3 contains 16 residues. Trimming pared 0 bases from V and 3 bases from J, leaving 15 bases between. Per germline, CDR1 SGHTA and CDR2 FQGNSA. In DNA, the CDR3 is TGTGCCAGCAGCTTAGCGGAGGGCCCGGGCTTCTACGAGCAGTACTTC. Protein: CASSLAEGPGFYEQYF.

The chain is built from TRBV18 and TRBJ2-1; D ambiguous. Germline-derived CDR1 and CDR2 are KGHSH and LQKENI. The CDR3 runs to 11 residues. Trimming stripped 4 bases from V and 8 bases from J, with 6 bases between. CDR3: CASSLADEQFF. The CDR3 nucleotides read TGTGCCAGCTCACTGGCGGATGAGCAGTTCTTC.

The rearrangement joins TRBV7-3 to TRBJ2-2; no definite D call. The CDR3 is made up of 14 amino acids. Trimming removed 8 bases at V and 1 base at J, with 11 bases between. The germline CDR1 and CDR2 sequences are SGHTA and FQGTGA. CDR3 loop: CASSSNWNTGELFF. The DNA of the CDR3 is TGTGCCAGCTCCTCTAACTGGAACACCGGGGAGCTGTTTTTT.

The chain links TRBV27 to TRBJ2-7, with TRBD1 matching 9 bases. J gave up 2 bases and V 6 bases, and 11 bases lay outside the gene matches. Germline V gene sequence: CDR1 MNHEY, CDR2 SMNVEV (reference sequence). There are 16 residues in the CDR3. This chain's CDR3 is CASRPAQGQGTYEQYF. CDR3 DNA sequence: TGTGCCAGCAGACCCGCACAGGGACAGGGAACCTACGAGCAGTACTTC.

The chain has TRBV11-2 and TRBJ2-7, with 10 positions matching TRBD2. The germline V gene has CDR1 SGHAT and CDR2 FQNNGV. Trimming at V came to 1 base and at J to 2 bases, leaving 2 bases not matched to a gene. The CDR3 covers 15 residues. The CDR3 loop is CASSLGAGGPYEQYF. The CDR3 DNA reads TGTGCCAGCAGCTTAGGAGCGGGGGGGCCCTACGAGCAGTACTTC. The variable domain in full, completed from reference TRBV11-2 and TRBJ2-7, reads EAGVAQSPRYKIIEKRQSVAFWCNPISGHATLYWYQQILGQGPKLLIQFQNNGVVDDSQLPKDRFSAERLKGVDSTLKIQPAKLEDSAVYLCASSLGAGGPYEQYFGPGTRLTVT.

The chain carries TRBV5-1 and TRBJ2-5, with D possibly TRBD1 on 5 matching bases. The CDR3 consists of 14 residues. V was shortened by 5 bases and J by 0 bases, with 11 bases between the two germline ends. Looked up from germline, CDR1 is SGHRS and CDR2 is YFSETQ. Here the CDR3 DNA reads TGCGCCAGCAGGGACCCAGGGTACCAAGAGACCCAGTACTTC. This sequence encodes CASRDPGYQETQYF.

J is TRBJ1-1 and V is TRBV9; D is unclear. CDR1 and CDR2 (germline): SGDLS, YYNGEE. The V gene lost 0 bases and the J gene lost 2 bases, with 11 bases spanning the gap. The CDR3 is 15 residues long. CDR3 protein: CASSVGFTGNTEAFF. CDR3 in DNA: TGTGCCAGCAGCGTAGGTTTCACGGGTAACACTGAAGCTTTCTTT.

CDR3: CASSRSGGQETQYF. The CDR3 DNA reads as TGTGCCAGCAGTCGTTCAGGGGGGCAAGAGACCCAGTACTTC. The V and J genes are TRBV2 and TRBJ2-5; D might be TRBD1 (7 bases). CDR1 and CDR2 from the germline V gene are SNHLY and FYNNEI. This CDR3 contains 14 residues. The ends were cut back, 5 bases at V and 2 bases at J, with 12 bases in the middle. Drawing the rest from reference TRBV2 and TRBJ2-5, the complete variable domain is EPEVTQTPSHQVTQMGQEVILRCVPISNHLYFYWYRQILGQKVEFLVSFYNNEISEKSEIFDDQFSVERPDGSNFTLKIRSTKLEDSAMYFCASSRSGGQETQYFGPGTRLLVL.

The V and J genes are TRBV7-3 and TRBJ2-1; 7 bases line up with TRBD1. The trim removed 4 bases at V and 4 bases at J, leaving 7 bases unmatched. This CDR3 contains 15 residues. The germline CDR1 and CDR2 sequences are SGHTA and FQGTGA. The CDR3 loop is CASSSTGPNYNEQFF. In DNA, the CDR3 is TGTGCCAGCAGCTCGACAGGGCCGAATTACAATGAGCAGTTCTTC.

V is TRBV10-3 and J is TRBJ1-3; no firm D call. The germline CDR1 and CDR2 sequences are ENHRY and SYGVKD. This CDR3 region has 16 residues. V was cut by 3 bases and J by 0 bases, with 12 bases left in between. CDR3 loop: CAISDSDGASGNTIYF. Here the CDR3 DNA reads TGTGCCATCAGTGATTCCGACGGAGCCTCTGGAAACACCATATATTTT.

V gene TRBV6-6 combines with J gene TRBJ1-2; 12 bases match TRBD1. The CDR3 consists of 15 residues. Germline lookup yields CDR1 MNHNY and CDR2 SVGAGI (reference sequence). J lost 3 bases, V lost 5 bases, and 4 bases had no gene match. The DNA for the CDR3 is TGTGCCAGCAGTCCGGGACAGGGGGCATACTATGGCTACACCTTC. Its protein product is CASSPGQGAYYGYTF.